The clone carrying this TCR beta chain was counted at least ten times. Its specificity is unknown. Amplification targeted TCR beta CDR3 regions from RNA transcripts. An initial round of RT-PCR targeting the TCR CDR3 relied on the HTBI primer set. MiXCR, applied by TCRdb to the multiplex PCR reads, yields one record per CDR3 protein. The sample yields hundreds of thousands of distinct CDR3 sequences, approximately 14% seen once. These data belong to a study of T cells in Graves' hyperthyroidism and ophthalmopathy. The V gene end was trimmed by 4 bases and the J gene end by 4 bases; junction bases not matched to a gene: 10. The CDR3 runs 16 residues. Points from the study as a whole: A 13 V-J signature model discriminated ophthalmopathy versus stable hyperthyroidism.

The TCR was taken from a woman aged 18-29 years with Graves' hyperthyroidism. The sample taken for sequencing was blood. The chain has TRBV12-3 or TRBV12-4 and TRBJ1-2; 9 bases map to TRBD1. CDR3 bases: TGTGCCAGCAGTTCCCTCTCGACAGGGGGGGGCTATGGCTACACCTTC. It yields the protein CASSSLSTGGGYGYTF.